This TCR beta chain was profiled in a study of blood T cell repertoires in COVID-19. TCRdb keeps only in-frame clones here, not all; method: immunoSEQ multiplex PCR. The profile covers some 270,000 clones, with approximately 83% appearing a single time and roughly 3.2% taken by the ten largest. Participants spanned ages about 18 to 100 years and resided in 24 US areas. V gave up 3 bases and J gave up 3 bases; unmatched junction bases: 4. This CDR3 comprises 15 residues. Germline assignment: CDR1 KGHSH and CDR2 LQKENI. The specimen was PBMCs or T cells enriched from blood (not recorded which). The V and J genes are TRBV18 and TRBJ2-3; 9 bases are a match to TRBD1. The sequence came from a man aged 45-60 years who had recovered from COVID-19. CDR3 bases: TGTGCCAGCTCACCCGACAGGGGGGTAACAGATACGCAGTATTTT. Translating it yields CASSPDRGVTDTQYF.